The TCR beta chain under discussion was sequenced for a study of CD8 T cells in ankylosing spondylitis. To note about this clonotype: The antigen is unknown.

Trimming took 1 base from V and 6 from J, leaving 9 bases between them. The CDR3 runs 14 residues. Germline V gives CDR1 SEHNR, CDR2 FQNEAQ (reference sequence). Whole-study results and caveats: Characteristic, it appeared, of ankylosing spondylitis blood was a TCR beta motif of eight highly homologous variants.

Quantitative molecular-barcoded 5'-RACE generated the TCR beta libraries. TCRdb independently ran MiXCR on the 5' RACE reads; one entry per CDR3 protein. The sample shows 700,000 to 850,000 distinct CDR3 sequences, 10% to 15% of them seen only once. The sequenced sample was blood, either unsorted or a sorted T cell fraction (not recorded which). The V and J genes are TRBV7-9 and TRBJ1-4, with a possible D match to TRBD1 (6 bases). The sequence derives from a male donor with ankylosing spondylitis. CDR3 residues: CASSLGTVDEKLFF. CDR3 coding DNA: TGTGCCAGCAGCTTAGGGACAGTCGATGAAAAACTGTTTTTT.